One and the same sample provided the 19 T cell receptor beta chains below, sequenced in a study of Ad26.COV2.S vaccination and SARS-CoV-2 variants (dated by TCRdb to about 2021). Libraries were constructed by the immunoSEQ multiplex PCR assay. TCRdb limited this immuneACCESS table to in-frame rearrangements with V and J called. A share of clones is missing; checked studies link under half to unresolved V genes, and the rest is unexplained. The sample table contains 330,000 or so clones; only one count was recorded for 85% to 90% of them. The biggest ten clones account for approximately 5.8% of the sample. This sample's treatment or condition label indicates: around 19 received Ad26.COV2.S at low or high dose, single or two shots; 5 received placebo; per-sample allocation not given. Repertoires of vaccine and placebo recipients were sequenced from samples collected on day 63 after the first injection.

The sample was peripheral blood, taken in a trial of Ad26.COV2.S vaccine versus placebo. The receptors here all came from a person between 18 and 60 years old who received the Ad26.COV2.S COVID-19 vaccine or a placebo.

The CDR3 DNA follows: TGTGCCACCAGCAGAGGTGGGACAGGGGGATATGAAGCTTTCTTT. This encodes CATSRGGTGGYEAFF. This sequence joins TRBV15 and TRBJ1-1; 11 bases are shared with TRBD1. The CDR3 is 15 amino acids. CDR1 is LNHNV, CDR2 YYDKDF, per germline (reference sequence). J was trimmed by 7 bases and V by 1 base; bases with no gene match: 5.

The chain carries TRBV4-1 and TRBJ1-6, with D unresolved. The CDR3 extends over 15 amino acids. Germline V lookup: CDR1 MGHRA, CDR2 YSYEKL. Deletions cut 0 bases from V and 8 bases from J, with 11 bases between. CDR3 coding DNA: TGCGCCAGCAGCCAAGAGGGTGCAGGAGATTCACCCCTCCACTTT. Translating it yields CASSQEGAGDSPLHF.

The V and J genes are TRBV27 and TRBJ1-1, with TRBD1 matching over 9 bases. With V trimmed by 5 bases and J by 8 bases, 9 bases remained unmatched. The germline CDR1 and CDR2 sequences are MNHEY and SMNVEV (reference sequence). The CDR3 consists of 14 residues. CDR3 DNA: TGTGCCAGCAGTGCCAAACAGGGGGCTGTGGAAGCTTTCTTT. This codes for CASSAKQGAVEAFF.

V usage is TRBV3-1 (or the pseudogene TRBV3-2) and J usage is TRBJ1-3, with 8 bases matching TRBD1. The CDR3 runs to 21 residues. Germline-derived CDR1 and CDR2 are LGHDT and YNNKEL (reference sequence). With V trimmed by 0 bases and J by 4 bases, 20 bases remained unmatched. CDR3 loop: CASSQDRPRGLTITRGNTIYF. CDR3 sequence (DNA): TGTGCCAGCAGCCAAGATCGCCCCAGGGGGCTGACTATCACTCGCGGAAACACCATATATTTT.

This clone was seen only once. The J gene is TRBJ1-6, the V gene TRBV4-1; TRBD1 matches 7 bases. This CDR3 region has 15 residues. The V gene end was trimmed by 4 bases and the J gene end by 6 bases; junction bases not matched to a gene: 6. CDR1 and CDR2 from the germline V gene are MGHRA and YSYEKL. The CDR3 nucleotides read TGCGCCAGCAGCCGAGCCGGGACAGCTAATTCACCCCTCCACTTT. Amino acids: CASSRAGTANSPLHF.

V gene TRBV12-5 combines with J gene TRBJ2-1; D is undetermined. V lost 7 bases and J lost 12, with 25 bases in between. Germline V gene lookup returns CDR1 LGHNT and CDR2 FRNRAP. The CDR3 contains 15 residues. Here the CDR3 DNA reads TGTGCTAGTGTCCTAGTCCCCCTTGTGAGAGGCTGGCAGTTCTTC. Translated, it gives CASVLVPLVRGWQFF.

The chain carries TRBV28 and TRBJ2-7, with D possibly TRBD1 on 5 matching bases. Germline V lookup: CDR1 MDHEN, CDR2 SYDVKM. The length of the CDR3 is 12 residues. Trimming took off 3 bases at V and 7 bases at J, with 10 bases between the two ends. The CDR3 coding sequence is TGTGCCAGCAGTTTCCAGGGCATGGAGCAGTACTTC. Translating it yields CASSFQGMEQYF.

Comment on this clone: Sequence at one end of the junction differs from germline and may be a read error. The chain is built from TRBV29-1 and TRBJ2-1; TRBD2 agrees at 13 bases. There are 18 residues in the CDR3. Per the germline V gene, CDR1 is SQVTM and CDR2 is ANQGSEA. The CDR3 region is CSVEEGTSGTAPYNEQFF. The CDR3 bases are TGCAGCGTAGAAGAAGGGACTAGCGGGACTGCTCCCTACAATGAGCAGTTCTTC.

The chain employs TRBV7-8 and TRBJ2-1, with D perhaps matching TRBD2 (5 bases). This CDR3 is 14 amino acids long. In germline, CDR1 is SGHVS, CDR2 FQNEAQ. V was clipped by 6 bases and J by 3 bases, with 12 bases between them. This CDR3 is CASRPDFYYNEQFF. For the CDR3, the DNA is TGTGCCAGCAGGCCGGACTTCTACTACAATGAGCAGTTCTTC.

The gene calls are TRBV7-8 and TRBJ2-7; D might be TRBD1 (5 bases). The CDR3 is 12 amino acids. Between the trimmed V and J ends, which lost 5 bases and 6 bases, there was a span of 11 bases. Germline V lookup: CDR1 SGHVS, CDR2 FQNEAQ. This CDR3 is CASSPHGAEQYV. In DNA form, the CDR3 reads TGTGCCAGCAGCCCCCATGGGGCCGAGCAGTACGTC.

The chain is built from TRBV4-3 and TRBJ2-1, with D perhaps TRBD2 (6 bases). The CDR3 is 17 residues long. V dropped 1 base and J dropped 0 bases, with 13 bases sitting between them. CDR1 and CDR2 (germline): LGHNA, YSLEER. CDR3 amino acids: CASSQVSGTLSYNEQFF. Written as DNA, the CDR3 is TGCGCCAGCAGCCAAGTCTCCGGGACTCTCTCCTACAATGAGCAGTTCTTC.

Concerning this clone: The sample holds other DNA sequences that translate to the same CDR3. The chain joins TRBV12-3 or TRBV12-4 to TRBJ1-1; D is unresolved. The CDR3 totals 13 residues. Trimming left V 3 bases short and J 1 base short, with 6 bases between. The CDR3, as DNA: TGTGCCAGCAGTTTCTCTGGGAACACTGAAGCTTTCTTT. Its protein is CASSFSGNTEAFF.

The gene calls are TRBV28 and TRBJ2-6, with unresolved D. In germline, CDR1 is MDHEN, CDR2 SYDVKM. The CDR3 is 16 amino acids. The V and J ends lost 7 bases and 0 bases respectively, with 13 bases between them. DNA for the CDR3: TGTGCCAGCACCATGGGATCAGTCTCTGGGGCCAACGTCCTGACTTTC. Protein: CASTMGSVSGANVLTF.

The chain joins TRBV5-1 to TRBJ2-2, with 14 bases lining up with TRBD2. The CDR3 length is 19 residues. The germline CDR1 and CDR2 sequences are SGHRS and YFSETQ. V dropped 4 bases and J dropped 5; count of bases not matched to a gene: 13. Here the CDR3 reads CASSTMGLAGDSGTGELFF. CDR3 DNA: TGCGCCAGCAGCACCATGGGACTAGCGGGAGACTCGGGGACCGGGGAGCTGTTTTTT.

The chain carries TRBV5-4 and TRBJ2-1; 7 nucleotides align to TRBD1. Germline CDR1 and CDR2: SGHNT and YYREEE (reference sequence). Germline trimming cut 7 bases from V and 1 base from J; bases unmatched to any gene: 23. The length of the CDR3 is 20 residues. The CDR3 sequence is CASGRKGDSIYSLSYNEQFF. CDR3 coding DNA: TGTGCCAGCGGACGAAAGGGGGACAGTATTTACTCTCTGTCCTACAATGAGCAGTTCTTC.

This clone was recorded only once. The rearrangement links TRBV24-1 to TRBJ2-1; 12 bases line up with TRBD2. This CDR3 is 16 amino acids long. Germline V lookup: CDR1 KGHDR, CDR2 SFDVKD. Losses at the gene ends were 4 bases for V and 10 bases for J; bases not matched to a gene: 10. CDR3 bases: TGTGCCACCAGTGACCCCCTAGCGGGAGGGCTCGAGGAGCAGTTCTTC. Residues: CATSDPLAGGLEEQFF.

This chain connects TRBV11-3 to TRBJ2-3; 11 bases agree with TRBD2. Germline V gene lookup returns CDR1 SGHNT and CDR2 YENEEA. V lost 1 base and J lost 3; bases outside the gene matches: 6. This CDR3 spans 17 amino acids. CDR3: CASSLGISGGATDTQYF. CDR3 DNA sequence: TGTGCCAGCAGCTTAGGGATTAGCGGGGGGGCAACAGATACGCAGTATTTT.

The V call is TRBV19, the J call TRBJ2-3; TRBD2 matches at 15 bases. The CDR3 loop spans 18 amino acids. The germline V gene has CDR1 LNHDA and CDR2 SQIVND (reference sequence). With 5 bases clipped from V and 5 bases from J, the junction kept 11 bases outside the gene matches. The CDR3 DNA reads as TGTGCCAGTAGTCATCAAACTAGGACTAGCGGGAGGGTAGATACGCAGTATTTT. Amino acids: CASSHQTRTSGRVDTQYF.

CDR3 DNA: TGTGCCAGCAGCCTTACAGGGGAGAACATTCAGTACTTC. This codes for CASSLTGENIQYF. The chain uses TRBV5-6 and TRBJ2-4, with TRBD1 matching 7 bases. The CDR3 length is 13 residues. Unmatched junction bases numbered 5, after V lost 4 bases and J lost 7 bases. Germline lookup yields CDR1 SGHDT and CDR2 YYEEEE.